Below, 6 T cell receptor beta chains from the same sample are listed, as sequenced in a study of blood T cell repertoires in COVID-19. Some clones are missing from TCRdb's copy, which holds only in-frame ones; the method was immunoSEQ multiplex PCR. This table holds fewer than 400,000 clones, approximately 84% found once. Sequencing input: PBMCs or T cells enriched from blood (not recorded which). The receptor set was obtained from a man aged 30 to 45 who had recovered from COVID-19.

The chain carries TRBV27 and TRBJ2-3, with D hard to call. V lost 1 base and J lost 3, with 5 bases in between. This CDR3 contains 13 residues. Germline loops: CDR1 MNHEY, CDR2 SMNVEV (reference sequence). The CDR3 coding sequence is TGTGCCAGCAGTTTATTAGAGACAGATACGCAGTATTTT. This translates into CASSLLETDTQYF.

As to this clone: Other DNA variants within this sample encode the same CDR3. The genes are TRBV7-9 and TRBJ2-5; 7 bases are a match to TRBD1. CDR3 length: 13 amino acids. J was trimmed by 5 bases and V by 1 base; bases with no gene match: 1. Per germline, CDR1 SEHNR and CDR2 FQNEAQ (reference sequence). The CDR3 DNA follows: TGTGCCAGCAGCTTAGTCAGGGGGGAGACCCAGTACTTC. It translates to CASSLVRGETQYF.

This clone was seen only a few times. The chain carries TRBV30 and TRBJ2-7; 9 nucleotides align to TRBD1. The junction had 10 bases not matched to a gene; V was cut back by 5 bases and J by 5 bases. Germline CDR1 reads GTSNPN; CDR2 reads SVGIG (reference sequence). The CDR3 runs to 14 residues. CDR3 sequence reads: CAWGPGTGLNEQYF. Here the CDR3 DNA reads TGTGCCTGGGGTCCCGGGACAGGGTTGAACGAGCAGTACTTC.

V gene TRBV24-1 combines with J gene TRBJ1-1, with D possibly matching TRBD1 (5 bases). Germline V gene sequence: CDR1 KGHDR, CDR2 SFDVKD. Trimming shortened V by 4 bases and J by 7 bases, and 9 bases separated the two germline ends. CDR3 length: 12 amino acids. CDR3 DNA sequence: TGTGCCACCAGTGACCTTACAGGTGAAGCTTTCTTT. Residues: CATSDLTGEAFF.

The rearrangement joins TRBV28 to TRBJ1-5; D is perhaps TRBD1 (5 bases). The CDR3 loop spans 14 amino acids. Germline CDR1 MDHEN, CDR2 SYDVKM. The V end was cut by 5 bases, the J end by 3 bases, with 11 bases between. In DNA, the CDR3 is TGTGCCAGCAGTCTCAGGGCTTTCAATCAGCCCCAGCATTTT. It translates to CASSLRAFNQPQHF.

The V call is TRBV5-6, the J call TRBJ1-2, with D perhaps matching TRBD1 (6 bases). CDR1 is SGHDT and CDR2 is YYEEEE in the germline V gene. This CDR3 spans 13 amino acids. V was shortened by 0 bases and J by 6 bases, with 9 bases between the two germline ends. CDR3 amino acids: CASSLGRGHGYTF. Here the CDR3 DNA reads TGTGCCAGCAGCTTGGGCAGGGGCCATGGCTACACCTTC.